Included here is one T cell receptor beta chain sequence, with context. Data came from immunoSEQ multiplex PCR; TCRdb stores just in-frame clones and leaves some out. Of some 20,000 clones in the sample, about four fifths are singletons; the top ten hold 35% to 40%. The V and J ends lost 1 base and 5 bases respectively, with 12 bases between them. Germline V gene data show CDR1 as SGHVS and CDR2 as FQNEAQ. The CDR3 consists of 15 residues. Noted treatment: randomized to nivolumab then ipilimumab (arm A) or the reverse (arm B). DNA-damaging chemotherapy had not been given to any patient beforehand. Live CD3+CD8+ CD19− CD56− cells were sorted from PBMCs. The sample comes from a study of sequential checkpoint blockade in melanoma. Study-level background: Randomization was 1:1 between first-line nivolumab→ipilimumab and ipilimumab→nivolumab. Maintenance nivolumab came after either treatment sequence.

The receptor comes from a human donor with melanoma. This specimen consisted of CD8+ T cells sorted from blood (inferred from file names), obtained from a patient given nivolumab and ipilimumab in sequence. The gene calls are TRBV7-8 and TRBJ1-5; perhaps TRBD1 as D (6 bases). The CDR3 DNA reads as TGTGCCAGCAGCTTAGACAGGGTAAGGGATCAGCCCCAGCATTTT. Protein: CASSLDRVRDQPQHF.